Described below is a single TCR beta chain sequence and its context. The method was immunoSEQ multiplex PCR; TCRdb's version includes in-frame clones alone and lacks a portion of them. The sample includes 200,000 to 300,000 clones, roughly 82% of them seen just once. This entry belongs to a study of blood T cell repertoires in COVID-19. The CDR3 sequence is 13 residues long. Germline V CDR1 and CDR2: ENHRY, SYGVKD. Trimming stripped 6 bases from V and 4 bases from J, with 10 bases between. The origin of this receptor is a man aged 40-49 years who had recovered from COVID-19. V and J are TRBV10-3 and TRBJ1-5, with D tentatively TRBD1 (5 bases). The sequenced material came from peripheral blood. The CDR3 sequence: CAISQGVNQPQHF. CDR3 sequence (DNA): TGTGCCATCAGCCAAGGGGTGAATCAGCCCCAGCATTTT.